The subject of this entry is one T cell receptor beta chain. In the original workflow: Cell counts per sample came from amplifying reference gene primers. Generated by immunoSEQ multiplex PCR, the TCRdb table keeps only in-frame clones and is missing some. The D gene and trimming were derived from the DNA, and the V and J assignments and clone size from that table. Here the sample spans 80,000 to 100,000 clones, 65% to 85% being singletons. The source of the sample is a study of blood T cell repertoires in COVID-19. In the study overall: The cDNA or gDNA used as material had been derived from T cells, B-cell-depleted T cells, or PBMCs.

Germline assignment: CDR1 ENHRY and CDR2 SYGVKD. The V segment lost 7 bases and the J segment 8 bases; nucleotides outside the gene matches: 9. There are 15 residues in the CDR3. The J gene is TRBJ2-1, the V gene TRBV10-3; 12 nucleotides agree with TRBD1. Input material: peripheral blood. This receptor was taken from a man in his sixties with acute or convalescent COVID-19. CDR3 nucleotide sequence: TGTGCCATCAATACCGGGACAGGGGGCATTTATGAGCAGTTCTTC. Amino acids: CAINTGTGGIYEQFF.